These T cell receptor beta chains were read from a single sample in a study of blood T cell repertoires in COVID-19. Only in-frame clones appear in the TCRdb table, and some are missing; sequencing was by immunoSEQ multiplex PCR. The sample lists more than 95,000 clones, roughly 80% occurring once. The sample taken for sequencing was peripheral blood. These receptors originate from an elderly woman with acute or convalescent COVID-19. Each CDR3 is given with its conserved first and last residue. The D gene is left open where the match is weak. Not all rows give a size; the values are once, few, many and, for expanded clones, a class.

D gene	V gene	J gene	clone size	CDR3 protein	CDR3 DNA
TRBD2	TRBV19	TRBJ2-1	.	CASSPREDYGLAGVINEQFF	TGTGCCAGTAGTCCAAGGGAGGACTACGGACTAGCGGGAGTAATCAATGAGCAGTTCTTC
.	TRBV19	TRBJ2-1	.	CASSLATGSYNEQFF	TGTGCCAGTAGTCTCGCCACAGGGTCCTACAATGAGCAGTTCTTC
TRBD1	TRBV10-1	TRBJ2-5	.	CASSVGGQGSETQYF	TGCGCCAGCAGTGTGGGGGGACAGGGGAGCGAGACCCAGTACTTC
.	TRBV5-1	TRBJ2-1	.	CASSLTAGGNEQFF	TGCGCCAGCAGCTTGACTGCCGGAGGGAATGAGCAGTTCTTC
.	TRBV29-1	TRBJ2-2	.	CSVEDPYRSANTGELFF	TGCAGCGTTGAAGATCCTTACAGGTCCGCGAACACCGGGGAGCTGTTTTTT
.	TRBV19	TRBJ2-2	few	CASTTTYPPGELFF	TGTGCCAGTACCACGACATACCCCCCCGGGGAGCTGTTTTTT
TRBD1	TRBV19	TRBJ2-2	.	CASSIAQGARTGELFF	TGTGCCAGTAGTATAGCTCAGGGGGCGCGGACCGGGGAGCTGTTTTTT
TRBD2	TRBV28	TRBJ2-2	.	CASSRGRAGELFF	TGTGCCAGCAGCAGAGGGAGGGCCGGGGAGCTGTTTTTT
.	TRBV6-1	TRBJ2-1	.	CASGRSSYNEQFF	TGTGCCAGCGGGCGTAGCTCCTACAATGAGCAGTTCTTC
.	TRBV20-1	TRBJ1-1	.	CSASLQGQAFF	TGCAGTGCTAGCTTACAGGGCCAAGCTTTCTTT
TRBD1	TRBV18	TRBJ1-6	once	CASSPLDRNNSPLHF	TGTGCCAGCTCACCACTGGACAGGAATAATTCACCCCTCCACTTT
TRBD1	TRBV5-5	TRBJ1-5	.	CASSISTGGAGQPQHF	TGTGCCAGCAGCATTTCGACAGGGGGGGCTGGTCAGCCCCAGCATTTT
TRBD1	TRBV5-6	TRBJ2-1	.	CASSFGTGENNEQFF	TGTGCCAGCAGCTTCGGGACAGGGGAAAACAATGAGCAGTTCTTC
TRBD2	TRBV7-9	TRBJ2-3	few	CASSLFLAGLTDTQYF	TGTGCCAGCAGCTTGTTCCTAGCGGGGCTCACAGATACGCAGTATTTT
TRBD1	TRBV11-2	TRBJ2-7	.	CASSHGTGSYEQYF	TGTGCCAGCAGCCACGGGACAGGGTCCTACGAGCAGTACTTC
.	TRBV6-6	TRBJ1-1	.	CASRRPNTEAFF	TGTGCCAGCAGGCGTCCGAACACTGAAGCTTTCTTT
.	TRBV9	TRBJ2-1	many	CASSVANRLGHEQFF	TGTGCCAGCAGCGTAGCCAATCGACTAGGCCATGAGCAGTTCTTC
TRBD1	TRBV3-1/TRBV3-2	TRBJ2-3	few	CASSMTGMGTDTQYF	TGTGCCAGCAGCATGACAGGGATGGGAACAGATACGCAGTATTTT
TRBD1	TRBV28	TRBJ1-1	.	CASRPGTGGYAEAFF	TGTGCCAGCAGACCCGGGACAGGGGGCTACGCTGAAGCTTTCTTT
TRBD1	TRBV5-5	TRBJ1-2	.	CASSPGGTGTGYTF	TGTGCCAGCAGCCCGGGGGGGACAGGGACTGGCTACACCTTC
TRBD1	TRBV5-1	TRBJ2-7	.	CASSPGGTGTYEQYF	TGCGCCAGCAGCCCCGGTGGGACAGGCACTTACGAGCAGTACTTC
.	TRBV24-1	TRBJ2-1	.	CATSVSGTKPNEQFF	TGTGCCACCAGTGTTTCCGGGACAAAGCCCAATGAGCAGTTCTTC
TRBD2	TRBV27	TRBJ2-1	.	CASSFGLAGYNEQFF	TGTGCCAGCAGTTTTGGTCTAGCGGGGTACAATGAGCAGTTCTTC
TRBD1	TRBV11-2	TRBJ1-1	.	CASSLGWDRAFF	TGTGCCAGCAGCCTAGGTTGGGACAGGGCTTTCTTT
.	TRBV5-1	TRBJ1-1	.	CASSLKSAETEAFF	TGCGCCAGCAGCTTGAAGTCCGCGGAAACTGAAGCTTTCTTT
.	TRBV5-1	TRBJ1-4	.	CASSSLPGQKLFF	TGCGCCAGCAGCTCCCTCCCAGGGCAAAAACTGTTTTTT
.	TRBV29-1	TRBJ2-7	once	CSVVSGQTYEQYF	TGCAGCGTTGTTAGTGGACAGACCTACGAGCAGTACTTC
.	TRBV5-1	TRBJ2-7	.	CASSLAGAGAGYEQYF	TGCGCCAGCAGCTTGGCAGGGGCAGGGGCGGGCTACGAGCAGTACTTC
TRBD1	TRBV19	TRBJ2-1	.	CASSLGTGVSYNEQFF	TGTGCCAGTAGTCTCGGGACAGGAGTTTCCTACAATGAGCAGTTCTTC
.	TRBV18	TRBJ1-1	.	CASSDDRSTEAFF	TGTGCCAGCTCTGATGACAGGAGCACTGAAGCTTTCTTT
.	TRBV12-3/TRBV12-4	TRBJ1-5	.	CASSFQNQPQHF	TGTGCCAGCAGTTTTCAAAATCAGCCCCAGCATTTT
.	TRBV19	TRBJ2-1	.	CASSIPPNEQFF	TGTGCCAGTAGTATCCCCCCGAATGAGCAGTTCTTC
.	TRBV28	TRBJ2-7	.	CASSVFSGSYEQYF	TGTGCCAGCAGTGTTTTTAGCGGATCCTACGAGCAGTACTTC
TRBD2	TRBV6-5	TRBJ2-7	.	CASSSSGLAGVHEQYF	TGTGCCAGCAGTTCCTCAGGACTAGCGGGAGTCCACGAGCAGTACTTC
TRBD1	TRBV28	TRBJ1-6	.	CASSSEAGGSSPLHF	TGTGCCAGCAGTTCTGAAGCAGGGGGGAGTTCACCCCTCCACTTT
TRBD1	TRBV2	TRBJ2-2	.	CASSVGQGGAGELFF	TGTGCCAGCAGTGTTGGACAGGGGGGAGCCGGGGAGCTGTTTTTT
TRBD1	TRBV28	TRBJ1-5	few	CASSLQGGFQPQHF	TGTGCCAGCAGTTTACAAGGGGGCTTTCAGCCCCAGCATTTT
.	TRBV30	TRBJ1-3	.	CAWSTGVGNTIYF	TGTGCCTGGAGTACGGGTGTTGGAAACACCATATATTTT
.	TRBV12-5	TRBJ1-6	.	CASGPSISPLHF	TGTGCTAGTGGTCCCAGTATTTCACCCCTCCACTTT
.	TRBV18	TRBJ1-5	.	CASSPGGSNSNQPQHF	TGTGCCAGCTCACCAGGGGGGTCTAATAGCAATCAGCCCCAGCATTTT
.	TRBV5-1	TRBJ2-1	few	CASSNNRAGEQFF	TGCGCCAGCAGCAACAACAGGGCAGGGGAGCAGTTCTTC
TRBD1	TRBV19	TRBJ2-6	.	CASSPRGSSGANVLTF	TGTGCCAGTAGCCCCAGGGGGTCCTCTGGGGCCAACGTCCTGACTTTC
TRBD2	TRBV7-9	TRBJ2-7	.	CASSSGTSYEQYF	TGTGCCAGCAGCTCCGGGACTAGCTACGAGCAGTACTTC
TRBD1	TRBV18	TRBJ1-2	few	CASSQTGGARPYGYTF	TGTGCCAGCTCACAGACAGGGGGCGCGAGGCCCTATGGCTACACCTTC
.	TRBV9	TRBJ1-2	.	CASSGNLANYGYTF	TGTGCCAGCAGCGGAAATCTAGCTAACTATGGCTACACCTTC
.	TRBV12-3/TRBV12-4	TRBJ2-3	.	CASSLKGDTQYF	TGTGCCAGCAGCTTAAAGGGGGATACGCAGTATTTT
.	TRBV5-1	TRBJ2-5	.	CASSQTIGPQETQYF	TGCGCCAGCAGCCAAACTATAGGCCCACAAGAGACCCAGTACTTC
.	TRBV6-5	TRBJ1-1	.	CASSLGAGTEAFF	TGTGCCAGCAGCTTAGGGGCTGGGACTGAAGCTTTCTTT
TRBD1	TRBV6-5	TRBJ1-2	few	CASKRQGPNYGYTF	TGTGCCAGCAAGCGACAGGGTCCCAACTATGGCTACACCTTC
.	TRBV18	TRBJ1-2	once	CASSPTNRVGAGYTF	TGTGCCAGCTCACCGACGAACAGGGTAGGGGCTGGCTACACCTTC
.	TRBV30	TRBJ2-6	.	CAWKVQSGANVLTF	TGTGCCTGGAAAGTCCAGTCTGGGGCCAACGTCCTGACTTTC
.	TRBV7-9	TRBJ1-1	once	CASIGYTEAFF	TGTGCCAGCATCGGTTACACTGAAGCTTTCTTT